Below are 12 T cell receptor beta chains sequenced from a single sample in a study of T cell repertoires in cytomegalovirus infection (dated by TCRdb to the late 2010s). Reads for this sample came from an Illumina HiSeq 1500. The public reads were run again by TCRdb, first through fastp at Q25 and then through MiXCR, and only productive beta chains were kept. Records with the same CDR3 protein are collapsed into one entry carrying the most frequent genes and DNA. Recorded for this sample are around 360,000 distinct CDR3 sequences; about 35% of them occurred a single time. About 14% of the sample belongs to the ten largest clones. For these receptors, no antigen is known. Interpreted using the paper, the treatment or condition label stands for: in vitro stimulation with specific CMV peptide epitopes to enrich CMV-specific T cells. This specimen consisted of cultured PBMCs, obtained from culture after CMV antigen stimulation. Receptors were obtained from a human donor in good health (CMV status not recorded). Some clones in this sample may be carry-over from other donors' samples.

V and J are TRBV27 and TRBJ2-2, with TRBD2 matching over 11 bases. J lost 7 bases, V lost 4 bases, and 14 bases had no gene match. The CDR3 runs to 18 residues. The germline V gene has CDR1 MNHEY and CDR2 SMNVEV (reference sequence). This CDR3 reads CASSSGTSGPYEFGELFF. The CDR3 nucleotides read TGTGCCAGCAGTTCCGGGACTAGCGGACCCTATGAGTTCGGGGAGCTGTTTTTT.

Many counts were recorded for this clonotype. The chain joins TRBV5-5 to TRBJ1-6, with 7 bases aligning to TRBD1. J was trimmed by 10 bases and V by 2 bases; bases with no gene match: 12. The germline gives CDR1 SGHKS, CDR2 YYEKEE (reference sequence). The CDR3 contains 16 residues. The CDR3 DNA reads TGTGCCAGCAGCTTACAACCGGGACAGACCTACTCACCCCTCCACTTT. It codes for CASSLQPGQTYSPLHF.

The genes are TRBV7-2 and TRBJ2-1; 12 nucleotides line up with TRBD2. CDR1 is SGHTA and CDR2 is FQGNSA in the germline V gene. The ends lost 1 base at V and 7 bases at J; junction bases unmatched: 11. CDR3 length equals 18 residues. CDR3 region: CASSLEASGRGGSNEQFF. CDR3 sequence (DNA): TGTGCCAGCAGCTTAGAAGCTAGCGGGAGGGGTGGATCAAATGAGCAGTTCTTC.

The rearrangement links TRBV12-3 or TRBV12-4 to TRBJ2-1, with 7 bases aligning to TRBD2. This CDR3 has 16 residues. V lost 5 bases, J lost 5 bases, and 12 bases stayed unmatched. CDR3 protein: CASSPPRGRGHNEQFF. The DNA of the CDR3 is TGTGCCAGCAGTCCCCCTCGAGGGAGGGGACACAATGAGCAGTTCTTC.

This clonotype was counted between two and nine times. The chain recombines TRBV28 with TRBJ2-2; 13 nucleotides align to TRBD2. Per germline, CDR1 MDHEN and CDR2 SYDVKM. This CDR3 has 19 residues. V was clipped by 6 bases and J by 1 base; unmatched bases: 11. The CDR3 is CASSSLGLAGDRNTGELFF. DNA of the CDR3: TGTGCCAGCAGCTCTCTCGGACTAGCGGGAGATAGGAACACCGGGGAGCTGTTTTTT.

This clonotype was observed a handful of times. The chain uses TRBV12-3 or TRBV12-4 and TRBJ2-1; 7 bases align to TRBD2. This CDR3 region has 15 residues. J lost 3 bases, V lost 3 bases, and 5 bases had no gene match. CDR3 residues: CASSLQLADYNEQFF. The CDR3 DNA follows: TGTGCCAGCAGTTTGCAGCTAGCGGACTACAATGAGCAGTTCTTC.

This clonotype was picked up a small number of times. The chain combines TRBV7-2 with TRBJ2-7, with a possible D match to TRBD2 (7 bases). V lost 3 bases and J 6 bases, leaving 9 bases between the germline ends. In germline, CDR1 is SGHTA, CDR2 FQGNSA. CDR3 size: 12 residues. CDR3: CASSFGGLEQYF. The CDR3 coding sequence is TGTGCCAGCAGCTTCGGGGGGCTCGAGCAGTACTTC.

This clonotype was detected only once. The V gene is TRBV6-2 or TRBV6-3, the J gene TRBJ2-6; D is uncertain. The CDR3 length is 16 residues. Germline assignment: CDR1 MNHEY and CDR2 SVGEGT. V was clipped by 0 bases and J by 0 bases, with 6 bases between them. The DNA of the CDR3 is TGTGCCAGCAGTTACTCGCGGCACTCTGGGGCCAACGTCCTGACTTTC. Protein product: CASSYSRHSGANVLTF.

This clonotype has a single count. The V gene is TRBV10-3, the J gene TRBJ2-3; 7 bases map to TRBD2. Germline V gene sequence: CDR1 ENHRY, CDR2 SYGVKD. This CDR3 has 14 amino acids. Trimming at V came to 3 bases and at J to 2 bases, leaving 2 bases not matched to a gene. The CDR3 DNA follows: TGTGCCATCAGTGAAGAGCGGGACACAGATACGCAGTATTTT. It codes for CAISEERDTDTQYF.

This clonotype was picked up a small number of times. The chain joins TRBV7-8 to TRBJ2-3; D remains unclear. The germline V gene encodes CDR1 SGHVS and CDR2 FQNEAQ. The V end lost 4 bases, the J end lost 0 bases, and 11 bases lay between the germline ends. There are 15 residues in the CDR3. CDR3 nucleotide sequence: TGTGCCAGCAGCTCCCATTGGGATAGCACAGATACGCAGTATTTT. Translation gives CASSSHWDSTDTQYF. Full variable domain (remainder filled in from reference TRBV7-8 and TRBJ2-3): GAGVSQSPRYKVAKRGQDVALRCDPISGHVSLFWYQQALGQGPEFLTYFQNEAQLDKSGLPSDRFFAERPEGSVSTLKIQRTQQEDSAVYLCASSSHWDSTDTQYFGPGTRLTVL.

About this clonotype itself: At one end the junction does not follow the germline gene, possibly because of a read error. The chain combines TRBV5-3 with TRBJ1-5; 7 positions agree with TRBD1. TRBV5-3 is annotated as an ORF whose role is uncertain. The CDR3 loop spans 17 amino acids. Written as DNA, the CDR3 is TGTGCCAGCAGCTTGGGCCCCAGGGGGAAGAGCAATCAGCCCCAGCATTTT. It yields the protein CASSLGPRGKSNQPQHF.

This chain joins TRBV12-3 or TRBV12-4 and TRBJ1-4, with D perhaps TRBD1 (5 bases). V lost 5 bases and J 8 bases, leaving 9 bases between the germline ends. The CDR3 is made up of 12 amino acids. In nucleotides, the CDR3 is TGTGCCAGCAGTGGAGACAGCGAAAAACTGTTTTTT. Translated, it gives CASSGDSEKLFF.